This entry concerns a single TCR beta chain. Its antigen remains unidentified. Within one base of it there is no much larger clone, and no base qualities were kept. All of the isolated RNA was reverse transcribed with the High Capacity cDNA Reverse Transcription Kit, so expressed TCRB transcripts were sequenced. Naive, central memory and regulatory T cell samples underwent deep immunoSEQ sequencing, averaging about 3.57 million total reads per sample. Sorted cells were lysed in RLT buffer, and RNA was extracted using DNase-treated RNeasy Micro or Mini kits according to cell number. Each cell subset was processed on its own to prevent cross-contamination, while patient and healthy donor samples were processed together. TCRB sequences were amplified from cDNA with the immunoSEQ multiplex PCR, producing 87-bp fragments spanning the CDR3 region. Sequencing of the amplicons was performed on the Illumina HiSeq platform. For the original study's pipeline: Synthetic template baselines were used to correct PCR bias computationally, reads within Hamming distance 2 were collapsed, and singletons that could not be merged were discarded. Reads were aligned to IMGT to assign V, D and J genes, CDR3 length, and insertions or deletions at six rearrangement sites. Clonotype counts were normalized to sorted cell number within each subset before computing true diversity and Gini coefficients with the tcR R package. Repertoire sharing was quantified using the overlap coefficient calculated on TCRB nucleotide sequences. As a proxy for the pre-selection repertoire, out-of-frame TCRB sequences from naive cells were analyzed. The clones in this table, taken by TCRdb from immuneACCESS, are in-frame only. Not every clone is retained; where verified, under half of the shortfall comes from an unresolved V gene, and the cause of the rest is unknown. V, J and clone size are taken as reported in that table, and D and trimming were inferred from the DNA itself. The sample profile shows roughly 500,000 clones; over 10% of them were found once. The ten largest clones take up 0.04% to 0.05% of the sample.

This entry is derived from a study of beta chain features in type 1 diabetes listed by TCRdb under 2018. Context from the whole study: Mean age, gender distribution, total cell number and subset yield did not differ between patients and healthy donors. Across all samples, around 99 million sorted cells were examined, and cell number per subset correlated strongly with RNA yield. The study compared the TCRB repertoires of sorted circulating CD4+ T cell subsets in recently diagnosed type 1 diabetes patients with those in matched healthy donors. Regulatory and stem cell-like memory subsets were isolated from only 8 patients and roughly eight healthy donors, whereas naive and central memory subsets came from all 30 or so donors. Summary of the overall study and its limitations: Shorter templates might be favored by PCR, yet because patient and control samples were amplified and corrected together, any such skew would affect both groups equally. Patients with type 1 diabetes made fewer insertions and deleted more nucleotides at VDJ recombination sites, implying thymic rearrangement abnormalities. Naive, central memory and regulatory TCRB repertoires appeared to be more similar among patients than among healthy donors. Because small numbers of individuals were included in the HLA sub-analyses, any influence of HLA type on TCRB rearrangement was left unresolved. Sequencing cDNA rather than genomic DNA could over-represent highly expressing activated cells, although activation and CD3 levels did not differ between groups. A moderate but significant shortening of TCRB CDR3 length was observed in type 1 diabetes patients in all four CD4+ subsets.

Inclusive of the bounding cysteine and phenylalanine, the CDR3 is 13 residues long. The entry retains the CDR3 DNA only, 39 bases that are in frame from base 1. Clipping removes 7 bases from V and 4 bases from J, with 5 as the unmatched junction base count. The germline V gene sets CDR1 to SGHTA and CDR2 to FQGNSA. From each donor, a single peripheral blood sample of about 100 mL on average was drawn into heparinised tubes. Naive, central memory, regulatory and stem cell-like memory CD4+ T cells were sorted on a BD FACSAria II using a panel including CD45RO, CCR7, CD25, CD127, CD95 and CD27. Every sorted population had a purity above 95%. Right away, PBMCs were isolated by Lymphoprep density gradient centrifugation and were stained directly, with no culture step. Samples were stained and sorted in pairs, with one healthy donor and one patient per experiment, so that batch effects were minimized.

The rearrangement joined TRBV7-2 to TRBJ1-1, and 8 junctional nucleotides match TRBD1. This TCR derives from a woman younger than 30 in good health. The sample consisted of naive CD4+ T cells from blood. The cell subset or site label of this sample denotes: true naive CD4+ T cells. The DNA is TGTGCCAGCAACTCACAGGGGGGCACTGAAGCTTTCTTT. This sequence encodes CASNSQGGTEAFF.